The 30 T cell receptor beta chains given below trace back to one sample, sequenced in a study of T cell responses to AZD1222 COVID-19 vaccine. Measured with immunoSEQ multiplex PCR; TCRdb has only the in-frame clones, and not every one. The repertoire holds about 70,000 clones, with roughly 89% as singletons. Sequences were derived from peripheral blood, sampled on day 0 of AZD1222 vaccination. The receptors stem from an adult in good health.

This sequence joins TRBV29-1 and TRBJ2-5, with D possibly TRBD1 on 6 matching bases. The germline gives CDR1 SQVTM, CDR2 ANQGSEA. The CDR3 has 12 residues. V lost 7 bases to trimming and J lost 1 base, with 10 bases between them. The CDR3 bases are TGCAGCGCCGGGACACCCCAAGAGACCCAGTACTTC. It codes for CSAGTPQETQYF. The full variable domain, rest sourced from reference TRBV29-1 and TRBJ2-5, is SAVISQKPSRDICQRGTSLTIQCQVDSQVTMMFWYRQQPGQSLTLIATANQGSEATYESGFVIDKFPISRPNLTFSTLTVSNMSPEDSSIYLCSAGTPQETQYFGPGTRLLVL.

This chain connects TRBV5-1 to TRBJ1-6, with no clear D. Germline CDR1 and CDR2: SGHRS and YFSETQ. The CDR3 loop spans 17 amino acids. V was clipped by 0 bases and J by 0 bases, with 10 bases between them. This CDR3 reads CASSLGHISSYNSPLHF. The CDR3 bases are TGCGCCAGCAGCTTGGGACATATAAGCTCCTATAATTCACCCCTCCACTTT.

The sample holds one count of this clone. The chain couples TRBV15 to TRBJ2-1; D may match TRBD1 or TRBD2 (6 bases each). Germline CDR1 is LNHNV and CDR2 is YYDKDF (reference sequence). The ends were cut back, 1 base at V and 4 bases at J, with 17 bases in the middle. The CDR3 runs 17 residues. The CDR3 region has the DNA TGTGCCACCAGCAGAGTCGGCCCGGGGGCGATTTACAATGAGCAGTTCTTC. Translation gives CATSRVGPGAIYNEQFF.

The chain uses TRBV2 and TRBJ2-1; 13 nucleotides align to TRBD2. CDR3 length: 16 amino acids. V lost 9 bases to trimming and J lost 5 bases; unmatched junction nucleotides: 10. Germline V gene data show CDR1 as SNHLY and CDR2 as FYNNEI. The CDR3 is CARRLAGGPDNNEQFF. CDR3 nucleotides: TGTGCCAGGAGACTAGCGGGGGGTCCCGACAACAATGAGCAGTTCTTC.

The chain joins TRBV4-2 to TRBJ2-2; D call uncertain. This CDR3 has 17 residues. Trimming took 0 bases from V and 2 from J, leaving 13 bases between them. Germline CDR1 and CDR2: LGHNA and YNFKEQ. CDR3 DNA sequence: TGTGCCAGCAGCCAAGAAATTGGAGACTTCAACACCGGGGAGCTGTTTTTT. It yields the protein CASSQEIGDFNTGELFF.

The table lists this clone with a few counts. The rearrangement links TRBV5-1 to TRBJ1-1; D unclear. The V end was cut by 0 bases, the J end by 5 bases, with 17 bases between. This CDR3 comprises 16 residues. Germline V gives CDR1 SGHRS, CDR2 YFSETQ. CDR3 amino acids: CASSLGGRQIVTEAFF. The DNA for the CDR3 is TGCGCCAGCAGCTTGGGAGGGAGGCAGATAGTTACTGAAGCTTTCTTT.

The rearrangement links TRBV2 to TRBJ1-3; perhaps TRBD1 as D (5 bases). The V end was cut by 2 bases, the J end by 4 bases, with 12 bases between. The CDR3 runs to 15 residues. CDR1 and CDR2 (germline): SNHLY, FYNNEI. The CDR3 region is CASSEPVAGGNTIYF. The CDR3 region has the DNA TGTGCCAGCAGTGAACCCGTGGCAGGGGGAAACACCATATATTTT.

The chain has TRBV18 and TRBJ1-2; TRBD1 matches 9 bases. This CDR3 contains 15 residues. V dropped 6 bases and J dropped 5; count of bases not matched to a gene: 10. The V gene's germline CDR1 is KGHSH and CDR2 LQKENI. The CDR3 is CASSSRTGDDYGYTF. The CDR3 DNA sequence: TGTGCCAGCTCGTCGCGGACAGGGGATGATTATGGCTACACCTTC.

The chain links TRBV5-8 to TRBJ2-3; the D is unclear. The germline V gene encodes CDR1 SGHTS and CDR2 YDEGEE. CDR3 length equals 13 residues. The V gene lost 2 bases and the J gene lost 3 bases, with 7 bases spanning the gap. The CDR3 spells CASSLAGTDTQYF. The CDR3 DNA reads as TGTGCCAGCAGCTTAGCAGGAACAGATACGCAGTATTTT.

This clone has only one observation. The V and J genes are TRBV9 and TRBJ1-6; D remains unclear. Germline CDR1 and CDR2: SGDLS and YYNGEE. Trimming removed 0 bases from V and 0 bases from J, with 7 bases in between. The CDR3 runs 16 residues. The CDR3 region is CASSVGVSSYNSPLHF. The CDR3 nucleotides are TGTGCCAGCAGCGTAGGGGTGAGCTCCTATAATTCACCCCTCCACTTT.

The rearrangement uses TRBV30 and TRBJ1-1; D gene uncertain. CDR3 length equals 12 residues. The germline CDR1 and CDR2 sequences are GTSNPN and SVGIG (reference sequence). Trimming removed 2 bases from V and 3 bases from J, with 7 bases in between. In DNA form, the CDR3 reads TGTGCCTGGAGTACGGATTACACTGAAGCTTTCTTT. Encoded protein: CAWSTDYTEAFF.

This clone occurred once. This chain links TRBV11-3 with TRBJ1-1; possibly TRBD1 for D (5 bases). Germline V CDR1 and CDR2: SGHNT, YENEEA. V lost 7 bases, J lost 3 bases, and 27 bases lay in between. This CDR3 is built from 18 residues. In DNA, the CDR3 is TGTGCCAGCATATTCTTTTGGGGGAGGGAGGGTACCGACACTGAAGCTTTCTTT. Protein sequence: CASIFFWGREGTDTEAFF.

This chain links TRBV2 with TRBJ2-3, with 7 bases that match TRBD1. V lost 6 bases, J lost 4 bases, and 4 bases stayed unmatched. The CDR3 is 13 residues long. The germline gives CDR1 SNHLY, CDR2 FYNNEI. CDR3 in amino acids: CASSRGKADTQYF. DNA for the CDR3: TGTGCCAGCAGCAGGGGGAAGGCAGATACGCAGTATTTT.

The chain joins TRBV30 to TRBJ1-2; a possible D gene is TRBD1 (6 bases). CDR1 GTSNPN and CDR2 SVGIG come from the germline V gene (reference sequence). The CDR3 sequence is 14 residues long. V was shortened by 2 bases and J by 7 bases, with 17 bases between the two germline ends. The CDR3 here is CAWSQHPGQRGYTF. The CDR3 DNA reads as TGTGCCTGGAGTCAACACCCAGGACAGCGTGGCTACACCTTC.

The rearrangement uses TRBV18 and TRBJ1-6; 9 bases are a match to TRBD1. The CDR3 is 14 amino acids. After removal of 3 bases from V and 10 bases from J, the junction contained 4 bases not matched to a gene. Germline CDR1 and CDR2: KGHSH and LQKENI. CDR3 in amino acids: CASSPGQGGSPLHF. The CDR3 DNA reads as TGTGCCAGCTCACCGGGACAGGGTGGGTCACCCCTCCACTTT. Together with reference TRBV18 and TRBJ1-6, the CDR3 gives the full variable domain: NAGVMQNPRHLVRRRGQEARLRCSPMKGHSHVYWYRQLPEEGLKFMVYLQKENIIDESGMPKERFSAEFPKEGPSILRIQQVVRGDSAAYFCASSPGQGGSPLHFGNGTRLTVT.

The chain carries TRBV11-3 and TRBJ1-1; D might be TRBD1 (5 bases). CDR1 is SGHNT and CDR2 is YENEEA in the germline V gene. V was shortened by 5 bases and J by 3 bases, with 13 bases between the two germline ends. This CDR3 is built from 14 residues. CDR3 DNA: TGTGCCAGCAGCCCAAACTCGGGGGACACTGAAGCTTTCTTT. Translation gives CASSPNSGDTEAFF. Filled out from reference TRBV11-3 and TRBJ1-1, the complete variable domain reads EAGVVQSPRYKIIEKKQPVAFWCNPISGHNTLYWYLQNLGQGPELLIRYENEEAVDDSQLPKDRFSAERLKGVDSTLKIQPAELGDSAVYLCASSPNSGDTEAFFGQGTRLTVV.

J is TRBJ2-7 and V is TRBV4-2; D is perhaps TRBD2 (6 bases). Per the germline V gene, CDR1 is LGHNA and CDR2 is YNFKEQ. The CDR3 is made up of 15 amino acids. Trimming stripped 0 bases from V and 6 bases from J, with 15 bases between. The CDR3 nucleotides are TGTGCCAGCAGCCAAGATTTGGCGCGGGGCCTCGAGCAGTACTTC. It codes for CASSQDLARGLEQYF.

The chain joins TRBV6-5 to TRBJ1-6, with TRBD1 matching over 8 bases. This CDR3 has 14 amino acids. V dropped 2 bases and J dropped 10; count of bases not matched to a gene: 4. Germline loops: CDR1 MNHEY, CDR2 SVGAGI. The CDR3 DNA sequence: TGTGCCAGCAGTTACACAGGGGGAGGATCACCCCTCCACTTT. It translates to CASSYTGGGSPLHF.

In its sample, this clone was seen a few times. The chain links TRBV7-2 to TRBJ2-7; tentative D call: TRBD2 (7 bases). The CDR3 contains 16 residues. CDR1 is SGHTA and CDR2 is FQGNSA in the germline V gene. Trimming took 0 bases from V and 2 from J, leaving 14 bases between them. As DNA, the CDR3 is TGTGCCAGCAGCTTAGCAGGGGGGGGCAAACCCTACGAGCAGTACTTC. Its translation is CASSLAGGGKPYEQYF.

This clone was detected only a few times. The rearrangement joins TRBV7-2 to TRBJ2-3, with TRBD2 identical over 12 bases. J lost 5 bases, V lost 1 base, and 10 bases had no gene match. The CDR3 runs to 18 residues. CDR1 is SGHTA, CDR2 FQGNSA, per germline. The chain's CDR3 is CASSLEASGGASEDTQYF. The CDR3 nucleotides read TGTGCCAGCAGCTTAGAGGCTAGCGGGGGGGCCAGTGAAGATACGCAGTATTTT.

The chain uses TRBV11-3 and TRBJ2-7; D possibly uses TRBD1 or TRBD2 (5 bases each). The CDR3 covers 13 residues. V lost 3 bases to trimming and J lost 5 bases, with 11 bases between them. The germline gives CDR1 SGHNT, CDR2 YENEEA. In DNA, the CDR3 is TGTGCCAGCAGCTTCTCAGGGAGTAACGAGCAGTACTTC. Protein sequence: CASSFSGSNEQYF.

The V call is TRBV28, the J call TRBJ1-3, with D maybe TRBD1 (5 bases). The CDR3 contains 15 residues. The germline V gene has CDR1 MDHEN and CDR2 SYDVKM. V was shortened by 3 bases and J by 4 bases, with 13 bases between the two germline ends. CDR3 DNA sequence: TGTGCCAGCAGTTTGGGAGGGACTGGAGGAAACACCATATATTTT. Protein sequence: CASSLGGTGGNTIYF.

The chain employs TRBV4-1 and TRBJ1-1; 9 bases are a match to TRBD1. The junction had 11 bases not matched to a gene; V was cut back by 5 bases and J by 4 bases. Germline loops: CDR1 MGHRA, CDR2 YSYEKL. This CDR3 contains 16 residues. In nucleotides, the CDR3 is TGCGCCAGCAGCAAAGTTAGGACAGGGGTGGGCACTGAAGCTTTCTTT. Encoded protein: CASSKVRTGVGTEAFF.

The chain is built from TRBV18 and TRBJ1-1, with unresolved D. Germline V lookup: CDR1 KGHSH, CDR2 LQKENI. The CDR3 covers 14 residues. V was cut by 0 bases and J by 0 bases, with 5 bases left in between. The CDR3 DNA reads TGTGCCAGCTCACCACCAGGATTGAACACTGAAGCTTTCTTT. Residues: CASSPPGLNTEAFF. The full variable domain, its missing parts supplied by reference TRBV18 and TRBJ1-1, is NAGVMQNPRHLVRRRGQEARLRCSPMKGHSHVYWYRQLPEEGLKFMVYLQKENIIDESGMPKERFSAEFPKEGPSILRIQQVVRGDSAAYFCASSPPGLNTEAFFGQGTRLTVV.

The chain couples TRBV19 to TRBJ1-5; no clear D. CDR3 length equals 14 residues. The germline gives CDR1 LNHDA, CDR2 SQIVND (reference sequence). Trimming stripped 6 bases from V and 7 bases from J, with 16 bases between. The chain's CDR3 is CASRSPGIHQPQHF. In nucleotides, the CDR3 is TGTGCCAGTAGATCGCCCGGGATCCACCAGCCCCAGCATTTT.

The rearrangement links TRBV10-2 to TRBJ1-2; D is unclear. The germline gives CDR1 WSHSY, CDR2 SAAADI. The CDR3 has 16 amino acids. V gave up 3 bases and J gave up 0 bases, with 14 bases separating them. Written as DNA, the CDR3 is TGCGCCAGCAGTGAAAGGTCGAGCGGAGCTAACTATGGCTACACCTTC. This gives the protein CASSERSSGANYGYTF.

V is TRBV12-3 or TRBV12-4 and J is TRBJ1-1, with D tentatively TRBD1 (5 bases). There are 12 residues in the CDR3. V was trimmed by 3 bases and J by 10 bases, leaving 12 bases between them. The CDR3 is CASSLGGTGAFF. The CDR3 DNA sequence: TGTGCCAGCAGTTTGGGGGGGACGGGAGCTTTCTTT.

This clone was seen a handful of times. The rearrangement uses TRBV14 and TRBJ1-6; D unclear. V was cut by 8 bases and J by 0 bases, with 5 bases left in between. CDR1 is SGHDN and CDR2 is FVKESK in the germline V gene. This CDR3 spans 13 amino acids. CDR3 coding DNA: TGTGCCAGCCGGAGCTCCTATAATTCACCCCTCCACTTT. Translation: CASRSSYNSPLHF.

The CDR3 region is CASSLLNGPTYF. The CDR3 DNA reads as TGTGCCAGCAGCTTACTTAACGGACCGACGTACTTC. The chain carries TRBV7-3 and TRBJ2-7; D not certain. The CDR3 is made up of 12 amino acids. Per the germline V gene, CDR1 is SGHTA and CDR2 is FQGTGA. V lost 2 bases and J 12 bases, leaving 14 bases between the germline ends.

The chain carries TRBV10-3 and TRBJ1-1, with D hard to call. Germline V CDR1 and CDR2: ENHRY, SYGVKD. Trimming stripped 0 bases from V and 3 bases from J, with 11 bases between. The CDR3 has 15 residues. The CDR3 nucleotides read TGTGCCATCAGTGAGTCCATTGCAGGTTACACTGAAGCTTTCTTT. It is translated as CAISESIAGYTEAFF.